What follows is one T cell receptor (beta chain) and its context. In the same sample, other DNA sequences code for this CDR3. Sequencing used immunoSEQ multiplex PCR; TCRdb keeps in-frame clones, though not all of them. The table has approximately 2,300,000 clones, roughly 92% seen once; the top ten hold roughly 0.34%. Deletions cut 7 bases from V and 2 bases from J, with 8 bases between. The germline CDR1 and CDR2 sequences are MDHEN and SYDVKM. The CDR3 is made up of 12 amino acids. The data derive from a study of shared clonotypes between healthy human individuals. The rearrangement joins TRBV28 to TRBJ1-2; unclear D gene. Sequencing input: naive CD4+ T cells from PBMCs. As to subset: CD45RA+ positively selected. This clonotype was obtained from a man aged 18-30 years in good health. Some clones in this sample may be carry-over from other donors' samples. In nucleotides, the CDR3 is TGTGCCAGCACAACAGCAAACTATGGCTACACCTTC. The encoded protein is CASTTANYGYTF.